These T cell receptor beta chains were read from a single sample in a study of blood T cell repertoires in COVID-19. Sequenced by immunoSEQ multiplex PCR; TCRdb stores in-frame clones only, minus some. The data contain about 220,000 clones, approximately 83% of them singletons. Input material: PBMCs or T cells enriched from blood (not recorded which). The receptors derive from a woman aged 55-69 years who had recovered from COVID-19. Both conserved end residues are part of each CDR3. A D gene is named only where the DNA matches it firmly. The size field is filled for only some rows; it gives once, few, many or a size class.

TGTGCCACCAGCAGAGATTTATCAGGGGGAGACTATGGCTACACCTTC CATSRDLSGGDYGYTF TRBJ1-2 TRBV15 TRBD1 -
TGTGCCAGCAGCCAACAGTTCGCAAGCTCCTATAATTCACCCCTCCACTTT CASSQQFASSYNSPLHF TRBJ1-6 TRBV3-1/TRBV3-2 - -
TGTGCCAGCAGTTCGCTCGGGACAGATTATGGCTACACCTTC CASSSLGTDYGYTF TRBJ1-2 TRBV6-5 TRBD1 few
TGTGCCAGCAGTTACTCACTTTCGGGGGGCCCCTACGAGCAGTACTTC CASSYSLSGGPYEQYF TRBJ2-7 TRBV6-2/TRBV6-3 - few
TGTGCCAGCAGTCCACAGGGGCTGAGCAATCAGCCCCAGCATTTT CASSPQGLSNQPQHF TRBJ1-5 TRBV27 TRBD1 -
TGTGCCAGCAGCTCCAGACTAGGGTCCTACGATGAGCAGTTCTTC CASSSRLGSYDEQFF TRBJ2-1 TRBV7-9 - -
TGTGCCTGGAGTGTGTCCGACAGAGGGAACACTGAAGCTTTCTTT CAWSVSDRGNTEAFF TRBJ1-1 TRBV30 - -
TGTGCCAGCAGCTTGACCTTTACAGGGGGCAAAGAGACCCAGTACTTC CASSLTFTGGKETQYF TRBJ2-5 TRBV5-4 TRBD1 -
TGTGCCAGCAGTTCCAACGGCAGGGACGAGCAGTACTTC CASSSNGRDEQYF TRBJ2-7 TRBV2 - -
TGCGCCAGCACTCTGACAGGGTTTGCCTACGAGCAGTACTTC CASTLTGFAYEQYF TRBJ2-7 TRBV5-1 TRBD1 -
TGTGCCAGCAGCCAAGGGTCTCAGGGGTTTCCACCCCTCCACTTT CASSQGSQGFPPLHF TRBJ1-6 TRBV3-1/TRBV3-2 - -
TGTGCCAGCAGCCCACAGGGTCTTAGTTCCTACAATGAGCAGTTCTTC CASSPQGLSSYNEQFF TRBJ2-1 TRBV9 - -
TGTGCCAGCAGCTTGGGGAGGGGAGGGGGTCAGCCCCAGCATTTT CASSLGRGGGQPQHF TRBJ1-5 TRBV2 - -
TGTGCCAGCAGCTTAGACGTGGGCGCAAGGCCCCAGCATTTT CASSLDVGARPQHF TRBJ1-5 TRBV7-2 - once
TGTGCCACCAGTGATGGGGCCCTGGGCGGGATAAGCGATACGCAGTATTTT CATSDGALGGISDTQYF TRBJ2-3 TRBV24-1 - -
TGTGCCAGCAGCCCGATAGCGGGAGGGCCGAATGAGCAGTTCTTC CASSPIAGGPNEQFF TRBJ2-1 TRBV3-1/TRBV3-2 TRBD2 -
TGTGCCAGCAGTTACTCAGTGGGGGGGGCGAGCTATGGCTACACCTTC CASSYSVGGASYGYTF TRBJ1-2 TRBV6-5 - once
TGTGCCAGCAGTTTCGGGGTGGATGGCTACACCTTC CASSFGVDGYTF TRBJ1-2 TRBV28 - -
TGCGCCAGCAGCCAAGCAGGGCAGCAGTTCTACGAGCAGTACTTC CASSQAGQQFYEQYF TRBJ2-7 TRBV4-1 - medium-sized
TGCGCCAGCACACAGAACACTGAAGCTTTCTTT CASTQNTEAFF TRBJ1-1 TRBV5-1 - -
TGTGCCAGCAGTATGACAGGGAATGAAGAGACCCAGTACTTC CASSMTGNEETQYF TRBJ2-5 TRBV9 TRBD1 -
TGTGCCATCAGTGGGACTAGCGGGAGTTGGCAGTACTTC CAISGTSGSWQYF TRBJ2-7 TRBV10-3 TRBD2 -
TGCAGTGCTAGTCCCGGGAATGAGAATGAGCAGTTCTTC CSASPGNENEQFF TRBJ2-1 TRBV20-1 - few
TGTGCCAGCAGACCTAGGATGACGTACCAAGAGACCCAGTACTTC CASRPRMTYQETQYF TRBJ2-5 TRBV11-3 - few
TGTGCCAGTAGTATCGGGACAGGGGGTTGGGATGAGCAGTTCTTC CASSIGTGGWDEQFF TRBJ2-1 TRBV19 TRBD1 -
TGCAGCGTTGAAGGCCAGGTGGATGGCTACACCTTC CSVEGQVDGYTF TRBJ1-2 TRBV29-1 - -
TGTGCCAGCAGACAGGGTTCATTGGAAGCTTTCTTT CASRQGSLEAFF TRBJ1-1 TRBV7-9 - -
TGTGCCAGCAGCCGACAGAGCTCTGGGGCCAACGTCCTGACTTTC CASSRQSSGANVLTF TRBJ2-6 TRBV11-1 - -
TGTGCCAGCAGCGTAGCCCCGGGGGCGGGGGCCTTCACAGATACGCAGTATTTT CASSVAPGAGAFTDTQYF TRBJ2-3 TRBV9 - -
TGCGCCAGCAGTCAACTCGCTGCCGGGACAGGGGACGAGCAGTACTTC CASSQLAAGTGDEQYF TRBJ2-7 TRBV23-1 TRBD1 -
TGCGCCAGCGGCGGGGATTCGGGAACTGAAGCTTTCTTT CASGGDSGTEAFF TRBJ1-1 TRBV5-1 - -
TGTGCCAGTAGTATCTCCAGGGACACCTCCTACGAGCAGTACTTC CASSISRDTSYEQYF TRBJ2-7 TRBV19 - -
TGCGCCAGCAGCCAAGTTTGGGACAGCTCCTACGAGCAGTACTTC CASSQVWDSSYEQYF TRBJ2-7 TRBV4-3 TRBD1 -
TGTGCCAGCAGCTCTCATCTAGCGGGAGGACGAAACATTCAGTACTTC CASSSHLAGGRNIQYF TRBJ2-4 TRBV5-4 TRBD2 -
TGTGCCAGCAGCACAACACAGGGAAACACTGAAGCTTTCTTT CASSTTQGNTEAFF TRBJ1-1 TRBV7-9 - -
TGTGCCAGCAGCTTAGGGGAGAATACGCAGTATTTT CASSLGENTQYF TRBJ2-3 TRBV11-2 - -
TGCGCCAGCAGCCAAGTTATCAGGGCTGCTAACTATGGCTACACCTTC CASSQVIRAANYGYTF TRBJ1-2 TRBV4-3 - -
TGTGCCAGCAGAGACCCAGACAGGAACACCGGGGAGCTGTTTTTT CASRDPDRNTGELFF TRBJ2-2 TRBV2 - -
TGTGCCAGCAGCCCCTCCAGCGGGGGGTCGGTTGAGCAGTTCTTC CASSPSSGGSVEQFF TRBJ2-1 TRBV7-8 TRBD2 -
TGCAGCGTTGAAACTAGCGGGGGCCCGGAGCAGTTCTTC CSVETSGGPEQFF TRBJ2-1 TRBV29-1 TRBD2 -
TGCGCCAGCAGCTTGAGCGACACCGGGGAGCTGTTTTTT CASSLSDTGELFF TRBJ2-2 TRBV5-1 - -
TGCGCCAGCAGCCAAGAGGCTAGCTGGGGTACGCAGTATTTT CASSQEASWGTQYF TRBJ2-3 TRBV4-3 - -
TGCGCCAGCAGCCAAGATGACAGGGTCTATGAGCAGTTCTTC CASSQDDRVYEQFF TRBJ2-1 TRBV4-3 TRBD1 -
TGTGCCAGCAGCTTAATGGTTGATATGGGTCGGGGAGATCAGCCCCAGCATTTT CASSLMVDMGRGDQPQHF TRBJ1-5 TRBV7-2 - -
TGTGCCAGTAGTACAATCCGGGACAGGGGGCAGGATACGCAGTATTTT CASSTIRDRGQDTQYF TRBJ2-3 TRBV19 TRBD1 -
TGTGCCAGCAGCCCGAGACAGGGGGCGGGTGAAGCTTTCTTT CASSPRQGAGEAFF TRBJ1-1 TRBV3-1/TRBV3-2 TRBD1 -
TGTGCCAGCAGCAAAGCGCTTGGACAGGGCTCCTACGAGCAGTACTTC CASSKALGQGSYEQYF TRBJ2-7 TRBV21-1 - -
TGTGCCAGTACGGACAGGGGAGGCAATCAGCCCCAGCATTTT CASTDRGGNQPQHF TRBJ1-5 TRBV19 TRBD1 -
TGTGCCAGCAGCCCCCCGGACAGGGGGGATGACGGGCCCCAGCATTTT CASSPPDRGDDGPQHF TRBJ1-5 TRBV7-9 TRBD1 -
TGTGCCAGCAGTCCTGGGAGGTTTTCGTCAACCTATCAGCCCCAGCATTTT CASSPGRFSSTYQPQHF TRBJ1-5 TRBV6-6 - few
TGTGCCAGCAGCTTCGGCGGGGCCTCCTACAATGAGCAGTTCTTC CASSFGGASYNEQFF TRBJ2-1 TRBV11-2 - -
TGTGCCAGCAGCAGAAATCCGGGACAGGGGAATGGAGAGACCCAGTACTTC CASSRNPGQGNGETQYF TRBJ2-5 TRBV11-2 TRBD1 once
TGTGCCAGAAGCCAACGGTTTAGCGGGTTCCAAGAGACCCAGTACTTC CARSQRFSGFQETQYF TRBJ2-5 TRBV5-3 TRBD2 -
TGTGCCAGCAGCCAACCGGACAGGGCTGGAAACACCATATATTTT CASSQPDRAGNTIYF TRBJ1-3 TRBV4-2 TRBD1 -
TGTGCCAGCAGCCTTCTGGTAGGGGGTAATGAGCAGTTCTTC CASSLLVGGNEQFF TRBJ2-1 TRBV5-6 - once
TGTGCCAGTGCCCGACAGGTCAATGAGCAGTTCTTC CASARQVNEQFF TRBJ2-1 TRBV19 - -
TGTGCCAGCAGCTCTAGCAGGGGGCGCAGCTATGGCTACACCTTC CASSSSRGRSYGYTF TRBJ1-2 TRBV7-9 TRBD1 -
TGTGCCAGCAGCCTCGGGACACACTCCTACAATGAGCAGTTCTTC CASSLGTHSYNEQFF TRBJ2-1 TRBV11-3 - -